Shown below are 30 T cell receptor beta chains from a single sample sequenced in a study of PD-L1 blockade in urothelial cancer. Sample time point: peripheral blood 6 weeks after treatment start. The repertoire was sequenced with immunoSEQ multiplex PCR; TCRdb's copy has only in-frame clones and lacks some. The sample gives about 76,000 clones, around 90% of which show up once; roughly 0.87% is in the top ten. This specimen was PBMCs, taken around atezolizumab (anti-PD-L1) treatment. These receptor sequences come from a woman older than 75 with urothelial cancer.

This chain joins TRBV18 and TRBJ1-3, with 7 positions matching TRBD1. The CDR3 covers 16 residues. With V trimmed by 3 bases and J by 9 bases, 14 bases remained unmatched. In germline, CDR1 is KGHSH, CDR2 LQKENI. Written as DNA, the CDR3 is TGTGCCAGCTCACCCGACAGGGCCGAAGTGGTGGGCACCATATATTTT. Amino acids: CASSPDRAEVVGTIYF. The full variable domain, with the rest looked up from reference TRBV18 and TRBJ1-3, is NAGVMQNPRHLVRRRGQEARLRCSPMKGHSHVYWYRQLPEEGLKFMVYLQKENIIDESGMPKERFSAEFPKEGPSILRIQQVVRGDSAAYFCASSPDRAEVVGTIYFGEGSWLTVV.

The chain uses TRBV18 and TRBJ2-6; possibly TRBD1 for D (6 bases). The CDR3 runs 16 residues. V lost 8 bases and J 0 bases, leaving 14 bases between the germline ends. Germline V lookup: CDR1 KGHSH, CDR2 LQKENI. The CDR3 region is CASGGQRSSGANVLTF. DNA for the CDR3: TGTGCCAGCGGAGGACAGCGTAGCTCTGGGGCCAACGTCCTGACTTTC.

The count of this clone is one. The J gene is TRBJ2-1, the V gene TRBV19, with D maybe TRBD2 (6 bases). CDR3 length equals 16 residues. The V end was cut by 1 base, the J end by 2 bases, with 12 bases between. Looked up from germline, CDR1 is LNHDA and CDR2 is SQIVND (reference sequence). The CDR3 sequence is CASSIGGGLTYNEQFF. The CDR3, as DNA: TGTGCCAGTAGTATAGGGGGAGGCCTCACCTACAATGAGCAGTTCTTC.

The chain has TRBV18 and TRBJ2-1; D is perhaps TRBD1 (5 bases). V dropped 3 bases and J dropped 8 bases, with 17 bases sitting between them. This CDR3 is built from 15 residues. CDR1 is KGHSH and CDR2 is LQKENI in the germline V gene. CDR3 coding DNA: TGTGCCAGCTCACCGGGTATAGGAACAGGCCATGAGCAGTTCTTC. As protein: CASSPGIGTGHEQFF. The entire variable domain, with the rest obtained from reference TRBV18 and TRBJ2-1, is as follows: NAGVMQNPRHLVRRRGQEARLRCSPMKGHSHVYWYRQLPEEGLKFMVYLQKENIIDESGMPKERFSAEFPKEGPSILRIQQVVRGDSAAYFCASSPGIGTGHEQFFGPGTRLTVL.

Only one count was recorded for this clone. This rearrangement joins TRBV4-1 to TRBJ1-3, with TRBD1 matching over 7 bases. The V gene's germline CDR1 is MGHRA and CDR2 YSYEKL. V lost 0 bases and J lost 0; bases outside the gene matches: 5. The CDR3 is 17 amino acids. The CDR3 sequence: CASSQETGPSSGNTIYF. The CDR3 DNA reads as TGCGCCAGCAGCCAAGAGACAGGGCCGAGCTCTGGAAACACCATATATTTT.

In this sample, this clone turned up a few times. This chain connects TRBV5-1 to TRBJ2-1; maybe TRBD1 (6 bases). V was pared by 4 bases and J by 7 bases, with 15 bases between. CDR3 length: 14 residues. Germline assignment: CDR1 SGHRS and CDR2 YFSETQ. CDR3 loop: CASSIRDNFNEQFF. As DNA, the CDR3 is TGCGCCAGCAGCATTCGGGACAACTTTAATGAGCAGTTCTTC.

This chain connects TRBV13 to TRBJ1-4; possibly TRBD1 for D (5 bases). Per the germline V gene, CDR1 is PRHDT and CDR2 is FYEKMQ (reference sequence). V gave up 4 bases and J gave up 7 bases, with 16 bases separating them. This CDR3 spans 15 amino acids. The CDR3 sequence: CASSSGGTGPEKLFF. In DNA form, the CDR3 reads TGTGCCAGCAGCTCCGGGGGAACGGGACCTGAAAAACTGTTTTTT. The full variable domain, completed using reference TRBV13 and TRBJ1-4, is AAGVIQSPRHLIKEKRETATLKCYPIPRHDTVYWYQQGPGQDPQFLISFYEKMQSDKGSIPDRFSAQQFSDYHSELNMSSLELGDSALYFCASSSGGTGPEKLFFGSGTQLSVL.

This chain connects TRBV19 to TRBJ2-1; 9 positions agree with TRBD2. The ends lost 7 bases at V and 9 bases at J; junction bases unmatched: 10. Germline CDR1 LNHDA, CDR2 SQIVND (reference sequence). The CDR3 runs to 14 residues. CDR3 region: CASIPSGLAFEQFF. The CDR3 nucleotides read TGTGCCAGTATTCCCTCCGGACTAGCGTTTGAGCAGTTCTTC. The whole variable domain, filled in from reference TRBV19 and TRBJ2-1, reads DGGITQSPKYLFRKEGQNVTLSCEQNLNHDAMYWYRQDPGQGLRLIYYSQIVNDFQKGDIAEGYSVSREKKESFPLTVTSAQKNPTAFYLCASIPSGLAFEQFFGPGTRLTVL.

This chain links TRBV2 with TRBJ2-7; 11 bases are a match to TRBD2. Unmatched junction bases numbered 7, after V lost 6 bases and J lost 6 bases. Germline V lookup: CDR1 SNHLY, CDR2 FYNNEI. The CDR3 is made up of 14 amino acids. The CDR3 nucleotides are TGTGCCAGCAGCGAACTGGGGACTAGCGGCGAGCAGTACTTC. It yields the protein CASSELGTSGEQYF.

V gene TRBV25-1 combines with J gene TRBJ2-5; D unresolved. Germline-derived CDR1 and CDR2 are MGHDK and SYGVNS. This CDR3 is 14 amino acids long. The V end was cut by 2 bases, the J end by 0 bases, with 7 bases between. CDR3 DNA: TGTGCCAGCAGTGAACACTCCGACCAAGAGACCCAGTACTTC. The encoded protein is CASSEHSDQETQYF.

The V and J genes are TRBV6-5 and TRBJ1-5, with D possibly being TRBD1 (5 bases). The CDR3 runs 14 residues. Germline V gene lookup returns CDR1 MNHEY and CDR2 SVGAGI. V gave up 5 bases and J gave up 4 bases, with 12 bases separating them. This CDR3 reads CASSTLDRNQPQHF. For the CDR3, the DNA is TGTGCCAGCAGTACCCTAGACAGAAATCAGCCCCAGCATTTT.

As regards this clone: The sample contains more than one DNA sequence encoding this CDR3. The V and J genes are TRBV6-1 and TRBJ1-1, with D perhaps matching TRBD1 (6 bases). The CDR3 runs 13 residues. Trimming stripped 2 bases from V and 4 bases from J, with 8 bases between. From germline, CDR1 is MNHNS and CDR2 SASEGT. Written as DNA, the CDR3 is TGTGCCAGCAGTGAACTAGGGGGCACTGAAGCTTTCTTT. This codes for CASSELGGTEAFF.

The count of this clone is one. The chain has TRBV19 and TRBJ2-3; 7 bases agree with TRBD1. V shed 5 bases, J shed 3 bases, and the junction held 11 bases outside the gene matches. Looked up from germline, CDR1 is LNHDA and CDR2 is SQIVND (reference sequence). The CDR3 sequence is 16 residues long. The CDR3 spells CASSLRQGHGTDTQYF. The CDR3 nucleotides are TGTGCCAGTAGTCTCCGACAGGGCCATGGGACAGATACGCAGTATTTT.

This clone occurred once. This chain connects TRBV28 to TRBJ1-5; 8 bases match TRBD1. The germline V gene encodes CDR1 MDHEN and CDR2 SYDVKM. Losses at the gene ends were 5 bases for V and 7 bases for J; bases not matched to a gene: 4. The CDR3 extends over 13 amino acids. In DNA form, the CDR3 reads TGTGCCAGCAGTCCGGACAGGGTCCAGCCCCAGCATTTT. Amino acid sequence: CASSPDRVQPQHF.

The chain combines TRBV5-1 with TRBJ2-5, with D tentatively TRBD2 (6 bases). This CDR3 spans 13 amino acids. Germline CDR1 reads SGHRS; CDR2 reads YFSETQ. The ends were cut back, 1 base at V and 4 bases at J, with 8 bases in the middle. As DNA, the CDR3 is TGCGCCAGCAGCTTGCCCGGGGGAGAGACCCAGTACTTC. Residues: CASSLPGGETQYF.

The rearrangement joins TRBV18 to TRBJ2-3, with TRBD2 matching over 12 bases. Trimming removed 0 bases from V and 5 bases from J; junction bases left unmatched: 3. Germline values: CDR1 KGHSH, CDR2 LQKENI. The CDR3 is made up of 16 amino acids. The CDR3, as DNA: TGTGCCAGCTCACCACCGACTAGCGGGAGTGGAGATACGCAGTATTTT. Translation: CASSPPTSGSGDTQYF. The entire variable domain, with the rest obtained from reference TRBV18 and TRBJ2-3, is as follows: NAGVMQNPRHLVRRRGQEARLRCSPMKGHSHVYWYRQLPEEGLKFMVYLQKENIIDESGMPKERFSAEFPKEGPSILRIQQVVRGDSAAYFCASSPPTSGSGDTQYFGPGTRLTVL.

In DNA, the CDR3 is TGTGCCAGCAGCCCCCCCCCGGGGGGCAATGAGCAGTTCTTC. It is translated as CASSPPPGGNEQFF. This chain joins TRBV5-4 and TRBJ2-1; 7 bases match TRBD2. The CDR3 sequence is 14 residues long. From germline, CDR1 is SGHNT and CDR2 YYREEE (reference sequence). The trim removed 4 bases at V and 6 bases at J, leaving 7 bases unmatched.

The rearrangement joins TRBV28 to TRBJ2-1; tentative D call: TRBD2 (6 bases). Germline V lookup: CDR1 MDHEN, CDR2 SYDVKM. V lost 10 bases and J lost 7, with 17 bases in between. The CDR3 contains 13 residues. The CDR3 is CATLEGRWNEQFF. The CDR3 nucleotides are TGTGCCACCCTGGAGGGGCGATGGAATGAGCAGTTCTTC. Using reference TRBV28 and TRBJ2-1 for the parts outside the CDR3, the full variable domain is DVKVTQSSRYLVKRTGEKVFLECVQDMDHENMFWYRQDPGLGLRLIYFSYDVKMKEKGDIPEGYSVSREKKERFSLILESASTNQTSMYLCATLEGRWNEQFFGPGTRLTVL.

The chain recombines TRBV5-1 with TRBJ2-2; TRBD1 matches 7 bases. The ends lost 2 bases at V and 6 bases at J; junction bases unmatched: 7. In germline, CDR1 is SGHRS, CDR2 YFSETQ. The CDR3 length is 15 residues. CDR3 sequence (DNA): TGCGCCAGCAGCTTTGAGGGGGCGCGGGCCGGGGAGCTGTTTTTT. This codes for CASSFEGARAGELFF.

CDR3 DNA sequence: TGTGCCAGCTTTGACAGGGGCTCGAACACCGGGGAGCTGTTTTTT. This sequence encodes CASFDRGSNTGELFF. The J gene is TRBJ2-2, the V gene TRBV19, with 8 bases fitting TRBD1. This CDR3 spans 15 amino acids. Germline V gives CDR1 LNHDA, CDR2 SQIVND (reference sequence). Trimming took 9 bases from V and 0 from J; bases not matched to a gene: 6.

This chain links TRBV28 with TRBJ2-7, with D uncertain. CDR1 is MDHEN, CDR2 SYDVKM, per germline. The CDR3 runs 13 residues. V was trimmed by 7 bases and J by 3 bases, leaving 13 bases between them. CDR3 sequence: CASKRGSLYEQYF. CDR3 coding DNA: TGTGCCAGCAAGAGAGGCAGCCTCTACGAGCAGTACTTC. The whole variable domain, filled in from reference TRBV28 and TRBJ2-7, reads DVKVTQSSRYLVKRTGEKVFLECVQDMDHENMFWYRQDPGLGLRLIYFSYDVKMKEKGDIPEGYSVSREKKERFSLILESASTNQTSMYLCASKRGSLYEQYFGPGTRLTVT.

The rearrangement links TRBV6-1 to TRBJ2-3; 11 bases line up with TRBD2. In germline, CDR1 is MNHNS, CDR2 SASEGT. This CDR3 contains 16 residues. The trim removed 3 bases at V and 0 bases at J, leaving 2 bases unmatched. The DNA for the CDR3 is TGTGCCAGCAGTGAGTCTAGCGGGGGGAGCACAGATACGCAGTATTTT. This encodes CASSESSGGSTDTQYF.

The chain employs TRBV5-1 and TRBJ2-1; the D is unclear. The CDR3 runs to 15 residues. Trimming cost V 6 bases and J 0 bases, with 13 bases left between them. CDR1 and CDR2 (germline): SGHRS, YFSETQ. The CDR3 here is CASIITPSSYNEQFF. The DNA of the CDR3 is TGCGCCAGCATCATTACCCCGAGCTCCTACAATGAGCAGTTCTTC.

The chain combines TRBV5-1 with TRBJ2-1; 7 bases are shared with TRBD1. After removal of 0 bases from V and 0 bases from J, the junction contained 3 bases not matched to a gene. Germline V gives CDR1 SGHRS, CDR2 YFSETQ. CDR3 length: 16 residues. CDR3 bases: TGCGCCAGCAGCTTGGTAGCAGGGGGCTCCTACAATGAGCAGTTCTTC. This codes for CASSLVAGGSYNEQFF.

The chain recombines TRBV6-1 with TRBJ2-7; 8 bases line up with TRBD1. This CDR3 is built from 13 residues. Germline V gene lookup returns CDR1 MNHNS and CDR2 SASEGT. V shed 6 bases, J shed 2 bases, and the junction held 3 bases outside the gene matches. CDR3 loop: CASSRDRTYEQYF. DNA for the CDR3: TGTGCCAGCAGCCGGGACAGGACCTACGAGCAGTACTTC.

The chain joins TRBV5-5 to TRBJ2-7; possibly TRBD1 for D (6 bases). Per germline, CDR1 SGHKS and CDR2 YYEKEE (reference sequence). The CDR3 runs 14 residues. V gave up 4 bases and J gave up 6 bases, with 17 bases separating them. CDR3 DNA: TGTGCCAGCAGCCGGGGACACCAACCTGTCGAGCAGTACTTC. Protein product: CASSRGHQPVEQYF.

This clone was seen a single time. This chain uses TRBV18 with TRBJ1-5; D unclear. The germline V and J ends were trimmed by 2 bases and 0 bases, with 11 bases remaining between them. CDR1 and CDR2 from the germline V gene are KGHSH and LQKENI. There are 16 residues in the CDR3. CDR3 sequence: CASSPFTGNSNQPQHF. CDR3 DNA sequence: TGTGCCAGCTCACCATTCACCGGGAATAGCAATCAGCCCCAGCATTTT.

CDR3 DNA: TGTGCCAGCAGCGTTGGGACAGAGTTCTCCTACGAGCAGTACTTC. As protein: CASSVGTEFSYEQYF. The chain recombines TRBV9 with TRBJ2-7, with 7 bases fitting TRBD1. Unmatched junction bases numbered 5, after V lost 2 bases and J lost 0 bases. The length of the CDR3 is 15 residues. CDR1 and CDR2 (germline): SGDLS, YYNGEE.

The chain uses TRBV4-1 and TRBJ2-7; the D gene is possibly TRBD2 (6 bases). The CDR3 contains 14 residues. The germline V and J ends were trimmed by 1 base and 4 bases, with 11 bases remaining between them. The V gene's germline CDR1 is MGHRA and CDR2 YSYEKL. The CDR3 sequence: CASSQAGGPYEQYF. The CDR3 DNA follows: TGCGCCAGCAGCCAAGCCGGAGGGCCATACGAGCAGTACTTC.

This chain connects TRBV4-2 to TRBJ2-2, with 9 bases lining up with TRBD1. The V and J ends lost 0 bases and 2 bases, in that order; junction bases with no gene match: 1. The CDR3 has 16 residues. The germline V gene has CDR1 LGHNA and CDR2 YNFKEQ. The CDR3 DNA follows: TGTGCCAGCAGCCAAGAGACAGGGGGAAACACCGGGGAGCTGTTTTTT. Residues: CASSQETGGNTGELFF.